The next 7 T cell receptor beta chains were all read from a single sample in a study of patients and donors after allogeneic stem cell transplantation. From the RT-PCR reads, TCRdb called clonotypes with MiXCR, one entry per CDR3 protein. This table has 800,000 to 1,000,000 distinct CDR3 sequences, roughly 18% appearing once. The sequenced material came from blood, either unsorted or a sorted T cell fraction (not recorded which). The receptors were sampled from a human donor who was either an allogeneic HSCT recipient or a stem cell or donor lymphocyte infusion donor (not recorded which). It is not recorded whose cells these are; they may come from a transplant donor.

The chain has TRBV20-1 and TRBJ1-2; 10 nucleotides align to TRBD1. This CDR3 spans 15 amino acids. CDR1 and CDR2 from the germline V gene are DFQATT and SNEGSKA (reference sequence). V lost 6 bases, J lost 4 bases, and 11 bases stayed unmatched. As DNA, the CDR3 is TGCAGTGCCCAGAATCACCGGGACAGGGGCTATGGCTACACCTTC. Translating it yields CSAQNHRDRGYGYTF.

At least ten counts were recorded for this clonotype. This chain joins TRBV7-2 and TRBJ1-2, with a possible D match to TRBD1 (5 bases). Germline V gene sequence: CDR1 SGHTA, CDR2 FQGNSA. V was cut by 5 bases and J by 4 bases, with 8 bases left in between. The CDR3 sequence is 12 residues long. CDR3 in DNA: TGTGCCAGCAGCCTTACAGGCTATGGCTACACCTTC. This translates into CASSLTGYGYTF.

The chain employs TRBV5-1 and TRBJ2-2, with D hard to call. This CDR3 contains 15 residues. With 2 bases removed from V and 6 bases from J, the gap between germline ends came to 14 bases. Germline lookup yields CDR1 SGHRS and CDR2 YFSETQ. The DNA of the CDR3 is TGCGCCAGCAGCTTTCCAGCGCCAGAATCCGGGGAGCTGTTTTTT. Residues: CASSFPAPESGELFF.

The rearrangement joins TRBV6-5 to TRBJ2-4; TRBD2 is a possible D gene (5 bases). The CDR3 sequence is 16 residues long. In germline, CDR1 is MNHEY, CDR2 SVGAGI. The ends were cut back, 0 bases at V and 1 base at J, with 10 bases in the middle. The CDR3 nucleotides are TGTGCCAGCAGTTACTCGGGGAGAGGGGCCAAAAACATTCAGTACTTC. Amino acid sequence: CASSYSGRGAKNIQYF.

This clonotype was counted a few times. The CDR3 is CSASQGNEQYF. CDR3 DNA sequence: TGCAGTGCTAGTCAGGGGAACGAGCAGTACTTC. The chain carries TRBV20-1 and TRBJ2-7; D might be TRBD1 (6 bases). This CDR3 has 11 residues. The V end lost 3 bases, the J end lost 5 bases, and 8 bases lay between the germline ends. The germline V gene has CDR1 DFQATT and CDR2 SNEGSKA (reference sequence).

This clonotype occurred a few times. The chain joins TRBV6-1 to TRBJ2-3; D is tentatively TRBD1 or TRBD2 (5 bases each). There are 18 residues in the CDR3. Trimming shortened V by 5 bases and J by 5 bases, and 26 bases separated the two germline ends. Germline-derived CDR1 and CDR2 are MNHNS and SASEGT. The CDR3 is CASSQATWGSSERDTQYF. CDR3 coding DNA: TGTGCCAGCAGTCAGGCTACCTGGGGGAGTAGCGAGAGAGATACGCAGTATTTT.

This clonotype turned up a few times. The rearrangement uses TRBV6-5 and TRBJ1-1, with 9 bases identical to TRBD1. This CDR3 contains 13 residues. Unmatched junction bases numbered 0, after V lost 2 bases and J lost 5 bases. CDR1 MNHEY and CDR2 SVGAGI come from the germline V gene. CDR3 amino acids: CASSYGQGTEAFF. CDR3 in DNA: TGTGCCAGCAGTTACGGACAGGGGACTGAAGCTTTCTTT.